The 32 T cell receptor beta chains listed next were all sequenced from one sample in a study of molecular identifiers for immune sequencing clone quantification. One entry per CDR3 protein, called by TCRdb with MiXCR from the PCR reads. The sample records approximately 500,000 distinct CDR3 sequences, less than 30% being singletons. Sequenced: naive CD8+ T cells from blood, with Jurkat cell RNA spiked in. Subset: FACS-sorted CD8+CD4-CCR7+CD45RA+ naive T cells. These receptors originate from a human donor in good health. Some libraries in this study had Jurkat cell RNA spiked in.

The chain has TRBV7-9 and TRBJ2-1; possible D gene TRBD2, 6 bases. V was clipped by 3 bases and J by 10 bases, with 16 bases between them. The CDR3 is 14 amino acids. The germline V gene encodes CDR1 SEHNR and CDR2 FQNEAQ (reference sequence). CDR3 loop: CASSFRGTSFEQFF. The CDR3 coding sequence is TGTGCCAGCAGCTTTCGGGGAACTAGCTTCGAGCAGTTCTTC.

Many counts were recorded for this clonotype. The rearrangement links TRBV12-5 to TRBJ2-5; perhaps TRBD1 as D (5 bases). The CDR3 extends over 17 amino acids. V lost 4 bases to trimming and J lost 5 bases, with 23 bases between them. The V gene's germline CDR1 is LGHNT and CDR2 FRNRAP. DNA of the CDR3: TGTGCTAGTGGTTCCCCCTTTCAGGCAGGGCCAGGGGAGACCCAGTACTTC. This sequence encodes CASGSPFQAGPGETQYF.

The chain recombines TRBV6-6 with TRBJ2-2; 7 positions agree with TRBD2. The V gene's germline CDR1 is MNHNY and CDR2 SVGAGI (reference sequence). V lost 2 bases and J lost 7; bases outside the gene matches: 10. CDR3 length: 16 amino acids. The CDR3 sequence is CASSYDLAGPRGELFF. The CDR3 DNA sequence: TGTGCCAGCAGTTACGATTTAGCGGGTCCCCGCGGGGAGCTGTTTTTT.

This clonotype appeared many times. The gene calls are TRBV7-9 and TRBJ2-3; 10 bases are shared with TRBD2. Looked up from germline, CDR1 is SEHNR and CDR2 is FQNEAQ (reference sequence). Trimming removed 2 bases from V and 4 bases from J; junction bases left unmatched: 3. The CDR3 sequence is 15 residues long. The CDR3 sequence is CASSLSGRAADTQYF. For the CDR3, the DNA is TGTGCCAGCAGCTTAAGCGGGAGGGCCGCAGATACGCAGTATTTT.

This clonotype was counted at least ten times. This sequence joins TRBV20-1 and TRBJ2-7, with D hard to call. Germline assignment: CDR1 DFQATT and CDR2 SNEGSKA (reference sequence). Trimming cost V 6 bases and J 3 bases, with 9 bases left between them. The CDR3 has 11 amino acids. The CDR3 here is CSAPMVYEQYF. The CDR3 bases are TGCAGTGCCCCTATGGTCTACGAGCAGTACTTC.

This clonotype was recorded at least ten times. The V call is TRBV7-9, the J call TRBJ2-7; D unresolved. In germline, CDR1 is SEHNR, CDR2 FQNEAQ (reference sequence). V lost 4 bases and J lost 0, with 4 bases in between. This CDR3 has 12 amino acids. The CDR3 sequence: CASSSSSYEQYF. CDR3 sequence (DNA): TGTGCCAGCAGCTCGAGCTCCTACGAGCAGTACTTC.

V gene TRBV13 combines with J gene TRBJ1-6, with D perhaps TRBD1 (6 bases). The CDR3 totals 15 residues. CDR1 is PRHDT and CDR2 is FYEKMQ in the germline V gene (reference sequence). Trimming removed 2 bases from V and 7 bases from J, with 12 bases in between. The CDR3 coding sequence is TGTGCCAGCAGCTTAAGCCTCAGGGGCAATTCACCCCTCCACTTT. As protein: CASSLSLRGNSPLHF.

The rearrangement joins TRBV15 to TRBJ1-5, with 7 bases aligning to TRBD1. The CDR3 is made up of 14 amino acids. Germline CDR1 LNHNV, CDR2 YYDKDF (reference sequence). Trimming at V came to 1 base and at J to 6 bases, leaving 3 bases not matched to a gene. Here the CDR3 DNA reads TGTGCCACCAGCAGAGCAGGGGGTAGTCAGCCCCAGCATTTT. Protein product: CATSRAGGSQPQHF.

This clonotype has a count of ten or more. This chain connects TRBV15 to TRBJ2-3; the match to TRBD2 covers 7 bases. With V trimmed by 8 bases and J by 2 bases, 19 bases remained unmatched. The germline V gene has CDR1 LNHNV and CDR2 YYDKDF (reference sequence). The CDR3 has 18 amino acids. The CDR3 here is CATLGENDAGVITDTQYF. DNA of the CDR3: TGTGCCACCCTGGGGGAAAATGACGCGGGAGTGATCACAGATACGCAGTATTTT.

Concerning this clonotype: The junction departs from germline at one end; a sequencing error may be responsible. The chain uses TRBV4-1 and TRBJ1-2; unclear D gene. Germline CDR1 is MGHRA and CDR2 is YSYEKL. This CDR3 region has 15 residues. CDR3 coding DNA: TGCGCCAGCAGCCACTTCCAGAGCCCTAACTATAGCTACACCTTC. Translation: CASSHFQSPNYSYTF.

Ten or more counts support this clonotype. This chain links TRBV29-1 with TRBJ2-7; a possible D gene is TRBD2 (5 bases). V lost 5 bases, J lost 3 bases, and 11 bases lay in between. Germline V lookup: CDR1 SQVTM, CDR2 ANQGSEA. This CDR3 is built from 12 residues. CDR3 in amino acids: CSVNEGDYEQYF. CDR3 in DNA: TGCAGCGTTAATGAGGGAGACTACGAGCAGTACTTC.

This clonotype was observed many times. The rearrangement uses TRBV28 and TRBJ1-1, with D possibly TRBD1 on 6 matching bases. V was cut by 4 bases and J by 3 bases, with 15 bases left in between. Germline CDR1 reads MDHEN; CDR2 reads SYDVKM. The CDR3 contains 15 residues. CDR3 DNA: TGTGCCAGCAGTTCATCCCCCACAGGGCACACTGAAGCTTTCTTT. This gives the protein CASSSSPTGHTEAFF.

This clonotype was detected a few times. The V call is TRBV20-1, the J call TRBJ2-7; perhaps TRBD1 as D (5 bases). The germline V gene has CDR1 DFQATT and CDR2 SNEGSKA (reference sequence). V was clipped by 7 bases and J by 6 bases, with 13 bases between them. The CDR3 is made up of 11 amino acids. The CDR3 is CSVTQGPEQYF. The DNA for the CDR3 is TGCAGTGTTACCCAGGGCCCCGAGCAGTACTTC.

The CDR3, as DNA: TGCGCCAGCAGCTTGTCCTTGACAGGAACGAACAATGAGCAGTTCTTC. It yields the protein CASSLSLTGTNNEQFF. The chain employs TRBV5-1 and TRBJ2-1; weak D call: TRBD1 (6 bases). V lost 1 base and J 5 bases, leaving 16 bases between the germline ends. Germline CDR1 reads SGHRS; CDR2 reads YFSETQ. CDR3 length: 16 amino acids.

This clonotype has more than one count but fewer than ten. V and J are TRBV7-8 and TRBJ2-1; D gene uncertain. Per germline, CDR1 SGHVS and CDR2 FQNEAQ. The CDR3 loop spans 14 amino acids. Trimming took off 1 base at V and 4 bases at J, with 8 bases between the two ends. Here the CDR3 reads CASSLVTGYNEQFF. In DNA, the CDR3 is TGTGCCAGCAGCTTAGTGACTGGATACAATGAGCAGTTCTTC.

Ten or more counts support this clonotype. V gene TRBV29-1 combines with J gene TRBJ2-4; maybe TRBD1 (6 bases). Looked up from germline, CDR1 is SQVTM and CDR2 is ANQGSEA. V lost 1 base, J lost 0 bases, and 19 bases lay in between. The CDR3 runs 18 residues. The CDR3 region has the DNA TGCAGCGTTGAAGGTCAGGGGCCCGGGCCCCTAGCCAAAAACATTCAGTACTTC. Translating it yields CSVEGQGPGPLAKNIQYF.

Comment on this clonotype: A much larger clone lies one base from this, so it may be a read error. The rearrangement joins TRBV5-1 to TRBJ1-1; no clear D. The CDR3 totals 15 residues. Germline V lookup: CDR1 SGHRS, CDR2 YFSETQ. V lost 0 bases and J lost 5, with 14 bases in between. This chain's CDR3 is CASSLAPGTHTEAFF. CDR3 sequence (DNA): TGCGCCAGCAGCTTGGCCCCGGGAACCCATACTGAAGCTTTCTTT. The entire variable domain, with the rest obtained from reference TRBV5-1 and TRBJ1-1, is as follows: KAGVTQTPRYLIKTRGQQVTLSCSPISGHRSVSWYQQTPGQGLQFLFEYFSETQRNKGNFPGRFSGRQFSNSRSEMNVSTLELGDSALYLCASSLAPGTHTEAFFGQGTRLTVV.

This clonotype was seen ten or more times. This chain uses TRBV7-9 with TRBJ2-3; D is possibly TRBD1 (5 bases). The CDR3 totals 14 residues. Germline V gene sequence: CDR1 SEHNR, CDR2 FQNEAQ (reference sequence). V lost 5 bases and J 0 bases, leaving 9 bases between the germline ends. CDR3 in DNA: TGTGCCAGCAGCCCTTGGACAAGCACAGATACGCAGTATTTT. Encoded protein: CASSPWTSTDTQYF.

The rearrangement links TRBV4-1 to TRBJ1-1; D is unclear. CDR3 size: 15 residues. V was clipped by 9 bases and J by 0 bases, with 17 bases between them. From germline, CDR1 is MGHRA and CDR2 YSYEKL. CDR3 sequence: CASSVRESMNTEAFF. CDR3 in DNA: TGCGCCAGTAGCGTCCGGGAGAGCATGAACACTGAAGCTTTCTTT.

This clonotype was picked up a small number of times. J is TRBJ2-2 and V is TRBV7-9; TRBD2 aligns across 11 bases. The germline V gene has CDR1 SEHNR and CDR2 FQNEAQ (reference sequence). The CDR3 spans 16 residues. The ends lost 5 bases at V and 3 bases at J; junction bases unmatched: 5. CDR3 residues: CASSETSGGDTGELFF. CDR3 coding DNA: TGTGCCAGCAGCGAAACTAGCGGGGGCGACACCGGGGAGCTGTTTTTT.

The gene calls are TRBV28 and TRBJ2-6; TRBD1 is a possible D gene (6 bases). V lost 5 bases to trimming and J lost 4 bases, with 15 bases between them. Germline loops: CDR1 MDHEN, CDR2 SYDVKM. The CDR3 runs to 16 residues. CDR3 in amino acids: CASSPGVRFGANVLTF. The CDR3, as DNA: TGTGCCAGCAGTCCAGGGGTCAGGTTCGGGGCCAACGTCCTGACTTTC. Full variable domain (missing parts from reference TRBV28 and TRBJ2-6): DVKVTQSSRYLVKRTGEKVFLECVQDMDHENMFWYRQDPGLGLRLIYFSYDVKMKEKGDIPEGYSVSREKKERFSLILESASTNQTSMYLCASSPGVRFGANVLTFGAGSRLTVL.

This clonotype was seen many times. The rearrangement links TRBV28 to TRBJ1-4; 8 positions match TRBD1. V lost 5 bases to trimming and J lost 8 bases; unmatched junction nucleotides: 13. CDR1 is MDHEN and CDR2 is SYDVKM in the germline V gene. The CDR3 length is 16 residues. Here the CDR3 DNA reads TGTGCCAGCAGTGGGGGACAGGTGCGGAGGTGGGAAAAACTGTTTTTT. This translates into CASSGGQVRRWEKLFF.

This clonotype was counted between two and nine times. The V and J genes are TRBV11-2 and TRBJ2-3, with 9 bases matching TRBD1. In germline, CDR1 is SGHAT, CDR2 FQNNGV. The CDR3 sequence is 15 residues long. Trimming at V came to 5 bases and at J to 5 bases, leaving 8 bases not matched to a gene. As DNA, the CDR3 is TGTGCCAGCAGCGTAACAGGGGGCGCGGGAGATACGCAGTATTTT. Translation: CASSVTGGAGDTQYF.

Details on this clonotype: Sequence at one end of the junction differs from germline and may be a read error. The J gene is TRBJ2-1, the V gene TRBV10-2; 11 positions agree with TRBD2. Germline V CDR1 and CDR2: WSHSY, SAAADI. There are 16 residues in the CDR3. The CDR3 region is CASSEISGRAINEQLF. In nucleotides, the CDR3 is TGCGCCAGCAGTGAGATTAGCGGGAGGGCCATCAATGAGCAGCTCTTC.

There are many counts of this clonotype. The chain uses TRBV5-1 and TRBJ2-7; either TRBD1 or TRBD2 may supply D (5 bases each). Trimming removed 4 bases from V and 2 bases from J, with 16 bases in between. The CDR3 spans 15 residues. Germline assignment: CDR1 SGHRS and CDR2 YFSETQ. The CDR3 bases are TGCGCCAGCAGCCTAGCCCGGACAACTACCTACGAGCAGTACTTC. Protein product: CASSLARTTTYEQYF.

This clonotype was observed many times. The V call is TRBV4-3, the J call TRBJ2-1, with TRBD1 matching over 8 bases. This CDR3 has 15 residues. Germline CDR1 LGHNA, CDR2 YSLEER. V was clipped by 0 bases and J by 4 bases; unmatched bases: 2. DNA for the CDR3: TGCGCCAGCAGCCAAGACAGGGGGCGATACAATGAGCAGTTCTTC. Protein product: CASSQDRGRYNEQFF.

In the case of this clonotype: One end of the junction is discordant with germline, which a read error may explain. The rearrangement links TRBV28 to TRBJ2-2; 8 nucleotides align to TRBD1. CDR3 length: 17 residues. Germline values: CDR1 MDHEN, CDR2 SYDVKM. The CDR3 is CASSSPTGEASAGGLFF. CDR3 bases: TGTGCCAGCAGTTCTCCGACAGGGGAGGCGAGCGCCGGGGGGCTGTTTTTT.

This CDR3 is CASSSGVGNSPLHF. The CDR3 bases are TGTGCCAGCAGCTCAGGCGTCGGGAATTCACCCCTCCACTTT. This rearrangement joins TRBV11-2 to TRBJ1-6; no reliable D call. Germline CDR1 and CDR2: SGHAT and FQNNGV. The CDR3 has 14 residues. Deletions cut 4 bases from V and 7 bases from J, with 11 bases between.

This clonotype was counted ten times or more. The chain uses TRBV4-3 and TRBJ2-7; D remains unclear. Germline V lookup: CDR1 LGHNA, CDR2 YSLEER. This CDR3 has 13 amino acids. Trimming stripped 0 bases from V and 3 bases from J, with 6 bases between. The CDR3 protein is CASSQDIVYEQYF. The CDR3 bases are TGCGCCAGCAGCCAAGATATCGTCTACGAGCAGTACTTC.

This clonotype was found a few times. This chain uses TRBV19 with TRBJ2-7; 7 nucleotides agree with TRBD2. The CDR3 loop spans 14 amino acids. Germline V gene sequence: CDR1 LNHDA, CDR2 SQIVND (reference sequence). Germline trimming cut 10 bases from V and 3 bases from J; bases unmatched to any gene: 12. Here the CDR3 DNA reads TGTGCCACCTCAGTGGCTAGCGGCCACTACGAGCAGTACTTC. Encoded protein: CATSVASGHYEQYF.

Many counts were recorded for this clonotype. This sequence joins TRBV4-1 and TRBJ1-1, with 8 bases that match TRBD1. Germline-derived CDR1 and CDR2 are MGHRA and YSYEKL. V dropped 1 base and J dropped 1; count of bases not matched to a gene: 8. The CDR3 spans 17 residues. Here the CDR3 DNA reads TGCGCCAGCAGCCAAGGTGCAGGGGGCCAGGCGAACACTGAAGCTTTCTTT. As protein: CASSQGAGGQANTEAFF.

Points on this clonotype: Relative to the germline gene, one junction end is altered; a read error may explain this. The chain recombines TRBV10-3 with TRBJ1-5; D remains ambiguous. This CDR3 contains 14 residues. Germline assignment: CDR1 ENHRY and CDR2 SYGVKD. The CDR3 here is CAAGGDMSTQPQHF. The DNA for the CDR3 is TGTGCCGCCGGTGGAGATATGAGCACTCAGCCCCAGCATTTT.